The TCR beta chain under discussion was sequenced for a study of T cell responses to AZD1222 COVID-19 vaccine. Study as a whole: Second-dose intervals near 4 or 12 weeks were combined.

Germline V gives CDR1 SGHRS, CDR2 YFSETQ. V lost 7 bases and J 5 bases, leaving 18 bases between the germline ends. This CDR3 comprises 14 residues. Some clones are missing from TCRdb's copy, which holds only in-frame ones; the method was immunoSEQ multiplex PCR. The repertoire holds tens of thousands of clones, with approximately 91% as singletons. This clone came up once. The antigen is unknown. Study-wide results and limits: Only a handful of individuals given AZD1222 were seropositive at baseline.

This TCR came from an adult in good health. The chain couples TRBV5-1 to TRBJ2-5; tentative D call: TRBD1 (6 bases). Sample: peripheral blood, taken on day 0 of AZD1222 vaccination. The DNA for the CDR3 is TGCGCCAGCCAGCCAGGTGGGCAGGGGGAGACCCAGTACTTC. It codes for CASQPGGQGETQYF.